The 12 T cell receptor beta chains reported below all come from one sample, sequenced in a study of T cell responses to AZD1222 COVID-19 vaccine. Using immunoSEQ multiplex PCR, the repertoire was profiled, and TCRdb retains in-frame clones only, with some absent. The sample holds 150,000 to 200,000 clones, around 90% seen once. Sample: peripheral blood, taken 28 days after the second AZD1222 dose. All receptors derive from an adult who received the AZD1222 COVID-19 vaccine.

The rearrangement links TRBV7-9 to TRBJ1-6, with unresolved D. Germline V gives CDR1 SEHNR, CDR2 FQNEAQ (reference sequence). The length of the CDR3 is 13 residues. V shed 0 bases and J shed 10 bases, with 7 bases lying between them. The CDR3 protein is CASSLAEGSPLHF. In nucleotides, the CDR3 is TGTGCCAGCAGCTTAGCGGAGGGATCACCCCTCCACTTT.

The chain carries TRBV27 and TRBJ1-1; no definite D call. Germline-derived CDR1 and CDR2 are MNHEY and SMNVEV (reference sequence). Between the trimmed V and J ends, which lost 4 bases and 5 bases, there was a span of 14 bases. The CDR3 contains 14 residues. The CDR3 spells CASSSMSRVTEAFF. The CDR3 DNA follows: TGTGCCAGCAGTTCCATGTCGAGGGTTACTGAAGCTTTCTTT.

V and J are TRBV15 and TRBJ1-2; no clear D gene. V was trimmed by 0 bases and J by 3 bases, leaving 14 bases between them. CDR1 and CDR2 (germline): LNHNV, YYDKDF (reference sequence). The CDR3 loop spans 16 amino acids. The CDR3 spells CATSRESPGSYYGYTF. The DNA for the CDR3 is TGTGCCACCAGCAGAGAGTCCCCCGGCAGCTACTATGGCTACACCTTC.

The rearrangement links TRBV5-1 to TRBJ1-3, with a tentative D call TRBD1 (5 bases). V lost 1 base and J lost 4, with 9 bases in between. The CDR3 consists of 14 residues. Germline V gene sequence: CDR1 SGHRS, CDR2 YFSETQ. The CDR3 protein is CASSLWGFGNTIYF. Written as DNA, the CDR3 is TGCGCCAGCAGCTTGTGGGGGTTCGGAAACACCATATATTTT. The entire variable domain, with the rest obtained from reference TRBV5-1 and TRBJ1-3, is as follows: KAGVTQTPRYLIKTRGQQVTLSCSPISGHRSVSWYQQTPGQGLQFLFEYFSETQRNKGNFPGRFSGRQFSNSRSEMNVSTLELGDSALYLCASSLWGFGNTIYFGEGSWLTVV.

V usage is TRBV19 and J usage is TRBJ2-5; 7 bases map to TRBD2. CDR1 and CDR2 from the germline V gene are LNHDA and SQIVND (reference sequence). This CDR3 comprises 13 residues. The V and J ends lost 3 bases and 5 bases, in that order; junction bases with no gene match: 3. CDR3 sequence: CASSIGGTETQYF. As DNA, the CDR3 is TGTGCCAGTAGTATCGGGGGGACGGAGACCCAGTACTTC.

In nucleotides, the CDR3 is TGTGCCAGCAGTTACTGGGGACTGACGAACACTGAAGCTTTCTTT. Translating gives CASSYWGLTNTEAFF. This chain joins TRBV6-7 and TRBJ1-1; perhaps TRBD1 as D (5 bases). TRBV6-7 is marked as an open reading frame, function uncertain. This CDR3 contains 15 residues. V gave up 1 base and J gave up 1 base, with 10 bases separating them.

The chain links TRBV5-4 to TRBJ2-5; D unresolved. The CDR3 is 11 residues long. The germline V gene has CDR1 SGHNT and CDR2 YYREEE (reference sequence). V was trimmed by 3 bases and J by 5 bases, leaving 5 bases between them. The CDR3 nucleotides read TGTGCCAGCAGCTCGTCGGAGACCCAGTACTTC. Translation: CASSSSETQYF.

CDR3 DNA: TGTGCCAGTAGTAGTTGGGAAGGGGGTTCCAATCAGCCCCAGCATTTT. As protein: CASSSWEGGSNQPQHF. The chain is built from TRBV19 and TRBJ1-5; D might be TRBD1 (6 bases). V shed 4 bases and J shed 3 bases, with 16 bases lying between them. Looked up from germline, CDR1 is LNHDA and CDR2 is SQIVND (reference sequence). The CDR3 is made up of 16 amino acids.

The rearrangement links TRBV19 to TRBJ1-5; 7 nucleotides agree with TRBD1. The CDR3 is 16 residues long. V lost 3 bases and J lost 4; bases outside the gene matches: 9. Germline CDR1 and CDR2: LNHDA and SQIVND (reference sequence). CDR3 nucleotide sequence: TGTGCCAGTAGTATGGCGGGACAGTACACTAATCAGCCCCAGCATTTT. Translated: CASSMAGQYTNQPQHF.

This clone appeared a few times. V usage is TRBV27 and J usage is TRBJ1-1; 7 bases map to TRBD1. The CDR3 contains 14 residues. Losses at the gene ends were 6 bases for V and 5 bases for J; bases not matched to a gene: 9. Germline CDR1 MNHEY, CDR2 SMNVEV (reference sequence). CDR3 region: CASSLDRVRTEAFF. The DNA for the CDR3 is TGTGCCAGCAGCCTAGACAGGGTGAGGACTGAAGCTTTCTTT.

The V call is TRBV2, the J call TRBJ2-3; the D gene is possibly TRBD2 (6 bases). Germline CDR1 and CDR2: SNHLY and FYNNEI. The V end was cut by 6 bases, the J end by 10 bases, with 17 bases between. This CDR3 is built from 13 residues. The DNA of the CDR3 is TGTGCCAGCAGGTCGACTAGGAGGGGTTCGCAGTATTTT. Translation gives CASRSTRRGSQYF. The complete variable domain, with remaining parts taken from reference TRBV2 and TRBJ2-3, reads EPEVTQTPSHQVTQMGQEVILRCVPISNHLYFYWYRQILGQKVEFLVSFYNNEISEKSEIFDDQFSVERPDGSNFTLKIRSTKLEDSAMYFCASRSTRRGSQYFGPGTRLTVL.

The rearrangement links TRBV6-5 to TRBJ1-6; 7 bases line up with TRBD1. In germline, CDR1 is MNHEY, CDR2 SVGAGI. This CDR3 is built from 15 residues. V gave up 4 bases and J gave up 7 bases; unmatched junction bases: 7. CDR3 in DNA: TGTGCCAGCAGTTTCACCGGGACAGTAAATTCACCCCTCCACTTT. It yields the protein CASSFTGTVNSPLHF.